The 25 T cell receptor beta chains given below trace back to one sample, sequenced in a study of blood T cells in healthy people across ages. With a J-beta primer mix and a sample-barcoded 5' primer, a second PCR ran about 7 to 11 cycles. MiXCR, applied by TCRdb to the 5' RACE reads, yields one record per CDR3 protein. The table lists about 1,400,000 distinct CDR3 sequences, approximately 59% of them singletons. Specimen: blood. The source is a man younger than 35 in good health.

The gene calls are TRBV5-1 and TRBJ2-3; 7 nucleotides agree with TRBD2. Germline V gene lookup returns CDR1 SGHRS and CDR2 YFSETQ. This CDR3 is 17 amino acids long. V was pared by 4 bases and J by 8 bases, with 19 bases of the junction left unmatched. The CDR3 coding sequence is TGCGCCAGCAGCACCGGGGGGTTAGGACCCTCACAGGTTACGCAGTATTTT. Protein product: CASSTGGLGPSQVTQYF.

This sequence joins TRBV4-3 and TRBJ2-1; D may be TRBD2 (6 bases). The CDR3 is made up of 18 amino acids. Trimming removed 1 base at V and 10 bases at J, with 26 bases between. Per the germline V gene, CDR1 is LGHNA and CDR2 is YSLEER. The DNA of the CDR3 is TGCGCCAGCAGCCAAGTCGCCGGCCCGGGGGTCTACCCCTACGAGCAGTTCTTC. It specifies CASSQVAGPGVYPYEQFF.

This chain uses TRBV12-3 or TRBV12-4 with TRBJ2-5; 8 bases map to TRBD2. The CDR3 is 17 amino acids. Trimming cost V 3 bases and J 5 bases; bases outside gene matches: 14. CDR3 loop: CASSFWGSGKWGETQYF. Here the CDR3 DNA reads TGTGCCAGCAGTTTTTGGGGTAGCGGGAAATGGGGGGAGACCCAGTACTTC.

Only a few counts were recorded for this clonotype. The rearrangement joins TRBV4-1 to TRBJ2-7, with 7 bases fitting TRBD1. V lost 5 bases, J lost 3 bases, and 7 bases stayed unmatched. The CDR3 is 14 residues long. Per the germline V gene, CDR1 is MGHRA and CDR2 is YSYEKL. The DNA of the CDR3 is TGCGCCAGCAGCTACTCGACAGGGCTCTACGAGCAGTACTTC. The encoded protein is CASSYSTGLYEQYF.

The CDR3 nucleotides read TGCGCCAGCAGCTTGGATTCGGAGTTGTTCTACGAGCAGTACTTC. Amino acids: CASSLDSELFYEQYF. V and J are TRBV5-1 and TRBJ2-4, with unresolved D. The end of the DNA fits TRBJ2-7 better, so the J call may be wrong. The CDR3 covers 15 residues. Germline CDR1 is SGHRS and CDR2 is YFSETQ.

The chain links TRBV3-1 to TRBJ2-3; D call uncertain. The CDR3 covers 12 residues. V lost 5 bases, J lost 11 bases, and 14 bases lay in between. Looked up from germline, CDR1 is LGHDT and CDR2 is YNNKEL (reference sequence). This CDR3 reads CASSGTRLGQYF. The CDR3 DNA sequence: TGTGCCAGCAGCGGTACCAGATTGGGGCAGTATTTT.

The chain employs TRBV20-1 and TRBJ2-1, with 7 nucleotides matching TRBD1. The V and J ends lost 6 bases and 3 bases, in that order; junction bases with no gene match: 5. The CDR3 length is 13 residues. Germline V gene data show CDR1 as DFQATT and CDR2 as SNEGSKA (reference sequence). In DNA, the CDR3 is TGCAGTGCCTCGGGACAGTTCTACAATGAGCAGTTCTTC. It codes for CSASGQFYNEQFF.

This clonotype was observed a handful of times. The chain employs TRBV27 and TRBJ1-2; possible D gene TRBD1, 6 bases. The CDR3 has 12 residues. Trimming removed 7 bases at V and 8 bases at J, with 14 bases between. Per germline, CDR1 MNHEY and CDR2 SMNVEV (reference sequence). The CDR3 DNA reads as TGTGCCAGCACCTCGGCCGGGGGCGGCTACACCTTC. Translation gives CASTSAGGGYTF.

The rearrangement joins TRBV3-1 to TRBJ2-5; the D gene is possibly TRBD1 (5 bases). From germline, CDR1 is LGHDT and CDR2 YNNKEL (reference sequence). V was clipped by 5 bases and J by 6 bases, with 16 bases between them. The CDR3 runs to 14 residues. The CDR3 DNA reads TGTGCCAGCAGCAAGGCAGGGATAATGCAGACCCAGTACTTC. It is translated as CASSKAGIMQTQYF.

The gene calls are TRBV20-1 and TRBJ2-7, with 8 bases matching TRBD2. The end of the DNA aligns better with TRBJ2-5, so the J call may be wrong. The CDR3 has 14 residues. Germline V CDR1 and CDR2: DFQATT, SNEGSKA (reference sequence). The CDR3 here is CSARVAGFQETQYF. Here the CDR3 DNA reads TGCAGTGCTAGGGTAGCGGGGTTCCAAGAGACCCAGTACTTC.

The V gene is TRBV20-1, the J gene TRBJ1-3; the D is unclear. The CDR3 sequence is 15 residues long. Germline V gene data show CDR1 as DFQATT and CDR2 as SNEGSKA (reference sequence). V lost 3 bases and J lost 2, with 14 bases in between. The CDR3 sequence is CSASSSGDPGNTIYF. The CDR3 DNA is TGCAGTGCTAGTAGCTCCGGGGATCCTGGAAACACCATATATTTT.

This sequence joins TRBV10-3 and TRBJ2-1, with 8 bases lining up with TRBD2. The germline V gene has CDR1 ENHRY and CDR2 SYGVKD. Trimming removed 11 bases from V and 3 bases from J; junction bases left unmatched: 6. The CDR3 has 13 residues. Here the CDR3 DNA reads TGTGCCGCGAGCGGGGGTTACTACAATGAGCAGTTCTTC. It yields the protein CAASGGYYNEQFF.

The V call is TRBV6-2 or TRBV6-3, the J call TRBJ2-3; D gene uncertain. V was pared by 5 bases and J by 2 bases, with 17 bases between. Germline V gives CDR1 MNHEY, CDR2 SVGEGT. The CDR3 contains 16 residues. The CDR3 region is CASSKRMDRITDTQYF. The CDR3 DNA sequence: TGTGCCAGCAGTAAGAGGATGGATCGGATCACAGATACGCAGTATTTT.

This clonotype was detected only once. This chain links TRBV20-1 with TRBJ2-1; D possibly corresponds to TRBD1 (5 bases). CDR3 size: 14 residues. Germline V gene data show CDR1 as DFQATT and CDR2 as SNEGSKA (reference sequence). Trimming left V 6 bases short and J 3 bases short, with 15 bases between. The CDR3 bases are TGCAGTGCAGGGAAAGTAGGGGTCTACAATGAGCAGTTCTTC. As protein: CSAGKVGVYNEQFF.

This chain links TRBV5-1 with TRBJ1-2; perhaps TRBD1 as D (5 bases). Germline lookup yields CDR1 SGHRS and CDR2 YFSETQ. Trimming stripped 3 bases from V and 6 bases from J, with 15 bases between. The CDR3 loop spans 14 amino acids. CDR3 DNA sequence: TGCGCCAGCAGCTCGACGGACACCCTCGATGGCTACACCTTC. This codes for CASSSTDTLDGYTF.

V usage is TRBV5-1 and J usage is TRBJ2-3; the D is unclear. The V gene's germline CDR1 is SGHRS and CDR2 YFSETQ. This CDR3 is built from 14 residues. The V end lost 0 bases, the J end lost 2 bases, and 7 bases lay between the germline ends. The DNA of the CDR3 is TGCGCCAGCAGCTTGGATCCCAACACAGATACGCAGTATTTT. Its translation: CASSLDPNTDTQYF.

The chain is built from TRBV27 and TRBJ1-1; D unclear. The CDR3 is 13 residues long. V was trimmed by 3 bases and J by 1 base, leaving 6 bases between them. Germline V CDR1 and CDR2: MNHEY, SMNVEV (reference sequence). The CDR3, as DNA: TGTGCCAGCAGTTTTTCCTGGAACACTGAAGCTTTCTTT. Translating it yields CASSFSWNTEAFF.

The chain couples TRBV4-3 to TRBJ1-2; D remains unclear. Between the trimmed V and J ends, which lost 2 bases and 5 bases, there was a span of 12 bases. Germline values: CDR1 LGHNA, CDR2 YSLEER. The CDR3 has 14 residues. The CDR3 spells CASSQSSVGYGYTF. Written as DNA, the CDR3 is TGCGCCAGCAGCCAAAGCAGCGTTGGGTATGGCTACACCTTC.

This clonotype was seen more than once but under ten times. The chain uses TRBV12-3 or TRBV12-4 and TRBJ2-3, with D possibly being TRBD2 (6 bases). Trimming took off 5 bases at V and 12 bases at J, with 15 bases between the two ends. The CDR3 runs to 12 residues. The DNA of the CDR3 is TGTGCCAGCAGTGAGGGCGGGACTCCACAGTATTTT. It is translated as CASSEGGTPQYF.

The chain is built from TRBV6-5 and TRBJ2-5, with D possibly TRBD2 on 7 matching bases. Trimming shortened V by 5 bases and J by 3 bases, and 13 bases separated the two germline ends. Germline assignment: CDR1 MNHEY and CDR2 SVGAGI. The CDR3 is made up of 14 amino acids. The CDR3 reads CASSRGGAKETQYF. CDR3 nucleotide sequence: TGTGCCAGCAGTCGCGGGGGCGCGAAAGAGACCCAGTACTTC.

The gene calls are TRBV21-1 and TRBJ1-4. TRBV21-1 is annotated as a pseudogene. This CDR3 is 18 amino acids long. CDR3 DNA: TGTGCCAGCATCCCACGGCGAGGTTTAGAGGCAACTAATGAAAAACTGTTTTTT. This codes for CASIPRRGLEATNEKLFF.

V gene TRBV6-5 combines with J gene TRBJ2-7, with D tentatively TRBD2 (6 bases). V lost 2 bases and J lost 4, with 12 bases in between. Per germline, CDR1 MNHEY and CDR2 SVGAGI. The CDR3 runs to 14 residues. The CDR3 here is CASSYRGTEYEQYF. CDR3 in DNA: TGTGCCAGCAGTTACCGGGGGACTGAATACGAGCAGTACTTC.

The DNA of the CDR3 is TGCAGCGTTGAAGATAAGCCTGAAGCTTTCTTT. Amino acids: CSVEDKPEAFF. The V call is TRBV29-1, the J call TRBJ1-1, with D uncertain. The length of the CDR3 is 11 residues. CDR1 SQVTM and CDR2 ANQGSEA come from the germline V gene. Trimming pared 0 bases from V and 6 bases from J, leaving 5 bases between.

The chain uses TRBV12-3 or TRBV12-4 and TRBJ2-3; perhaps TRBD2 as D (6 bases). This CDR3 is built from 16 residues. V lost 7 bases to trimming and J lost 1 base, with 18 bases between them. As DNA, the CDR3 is TGTGCCAGCATCCTTCGCCTAGGAGGGGGCACAGATACGCAGTATTTT. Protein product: CASILRLGGGTDTQYF.

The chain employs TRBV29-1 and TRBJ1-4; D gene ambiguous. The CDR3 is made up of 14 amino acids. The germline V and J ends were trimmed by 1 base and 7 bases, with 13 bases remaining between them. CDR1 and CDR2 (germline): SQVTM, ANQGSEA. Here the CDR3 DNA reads TGCAGCGTTGAAGGGGAGGGTCTGGGTGAAAAACTGTTTTTT. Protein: CSVEGEGLGEKLFF.